Presented here are 18 T cell receptor beta chains from one specimen sequenced in a study of CD8+ T cells in alopecia areata. Investigators isolated RNA and reverse transcribed it into cDNA to act as the sequencing template. Data came from immunoSEQ multiplex PCR; TCRdb stores just in-frame clones and leaves some out. The table records 120,000 or so clones, less than 75% of them present only once. As for treatment: oral pan-JAK inhibitor, 5-10 mg twice daily. Material: CD8+ T cells sorted from blood, obtained at week 4, from a patient treated with tofacitinib. The receptors shown here come from a human donor with alopecia areata.

This sequence joins TRBV30 and TRBJ1-6; a weak D match, TRBD1 (6 bases). The CDR3 runs to 15 residues. V was pared by 7 bases and J by 8 bases, with 21 bases between. CDR1 is GTSNPN, CDR2 SVGIG, per germline (reference sequence). The DNA for the CDR3 is TGTGCCTATACGACGGCAGGGGAGTTTTATTCACCCCTCCACTTT. Amino acids: CAYTTAGEFYSPLHF.

The chain joins TRBV29-1 to TRBJ2-7; perhaps TRBD1 as D (6 bases). Deletions cut 6 bases from V and 0 bases from J, with 12 bases between. Germline loops: CDR1 SQVTM, CDR2 ANQGSEA. The CDR3 covers 13 residues. For the CDR3, the DNA is TGCAGCGTCTGGACAGACACCTCCTACGAGCAGTACTTC. Translation: CSVWTDTSYEQYF.

The chain combines TRBV7-9 with TRBJ1-5; 8 positions agree with TRBD1. The trim removed 5 bases at V and 3 bases at J, leaving 9 bases unmatched. Germline loops: CDR1 SEHNR, CDR2 FQNEAQ (reference sequence). The CDR3 runs 16 residues. The CDR3: CASSNAGTGTNQPQHF. Written as DNA, the CDR3 is TGTGCCAGCAGCAACGCCGGGACAGGTACCAATCAGCCCCAGCATTTT.

The gene calls are TRBV30 and TRBJ2-5, with D perhaps TRBD1 (6 bases). Germline CDR1 reads GTSNPN; CDR2 reads SVGIG (reference sequence). The CDR3 sequence is 14 residues long. Trimming pared 0 bases from V and 0 bases from J, leaving 8 bases between. The CDR3, as DNA: TGTGCCTGGAGTGTGGACAGCTACCAAGAGACCCAGTACTTC. Amino acids: CAWSVDSYQETQYF.

This clone was recorded only once. The chain couples TRBV6-5 to TRBJ1-2; 9 nucleotides align to TRBD1. In germline, CDR1 is MNHEY, CDR2 SVGAGI. The CDR3 has 15 residues. V trimming: 5 bases; J trimming: 6 bases; junction bases outside the gene matches: 10. CDR3 in amino acids: CASSPRITGGHGYTF. The CDR3 region has the DNA TGTGCCAGCAGTCCGCGTATCACAGGGGGCCATGGCTACACCTTC.

The chain recombines TRBV30 with TRBJ1-1; TRBD1 matches 7 bases. Trimming removed 5 bases from V and 6 bases from J; junction bases left unmatched: 6. CDR3 length: 12 residues. Germline CDR1 and CDR2: GTSNPN and SVGIG (reference sequence). The DNA for the CDR3 is TGTGCCTGGCTACAGGGGATCTCTGAAGCTTTCTTT. This encodes CAWLQGISEAFF.

This chain links TRBV7-9 with TRBJ1-2; D ambiguous. Germline V CDR1 and CDR2: SEHNR, FQNEAQ (reference sequence). CDR3 size: 15 residues. V was pared by 4 bases and J by 5 bases, with 17 bases between. In DNA form, the CDR3 reads TGTGCCAGCAGCTCATCACTCGGCCACCGTTATGGCTACACCTTC. Translating gives CASSSSLGHRYGYTF.

The chain has TRBV30 and TRBJ2-7; a weak D match, TRBD2 (6 bases). The CDR3 runs to 12 residues. Per germline, CDR1 GTSNPN and CDR2 SVGIG (reference sequence). V was shortened by 1 base and J by 6 bases, with 10 bases between the two germline ends. The CDR3 region has the DNA TGTGCCTGGAGTGCCCAGGAGGGCGAGCAGTACTTC. Translation: CAWSAQEGEQYF.

The rearrangement joins TRBV30 to TRBJ1-1; the match to TRBD1 covers 8 bases. The CDR3 has 14 amino acids. The germline V gene encodes CDR1 GTSNPN and CDR2 SVGIG (reference sequence). Germline trimming cut 5 bases from V and 1 base from J; bases unmatched to any gene: 6. CDR3 in amino acids: CAWGRTGRNTEAFF. CDR3 coding DNA: TGTGCCTGGGGGAGGACAGGGAGGAACACTGAAGCTTTCTTT.

This clone was seen more than once but under ten times. This sequence joins TRBV2 and TRBJ2-3; 9 bases line up with TRBD2. The CDR3 length is 14 residues. The V and J ends lost 10 bases and 6 bases, in that order; junction bases with no gene match: 11. From germline, CDR1 is SNHLY and CDR2 FYNNEI. CDR3 sequence: CATCGGAATDTQYF. The CDR3 region has the DNA TGTGCCACCTGCGGGGGGGCCGCCACGGATACGCAGTATTTT.

This clone was seen a handful of times. The chain recombines TRBV5-6 with TRBJ2-7; D is perhaps TRBD1 (5 bases). Germline V CDR1 and CDR2: SGHDT, YYEEEE. The CDR3 runs to 12 residues. Trimming cost V 0 bases and J 5 bases, with 6 bases left between them. CDR3 DNA sequence: TGTGCCAGCAGCTTGGGGACAAACGAGCAGTACTTC. It yields the protein CASSLGTNEQYF.

This chain joins TRBV30 and TRBJ1-1; D is undetermined. V lost 3 bases and J lost 6, with 5 bases in between. The CDR3 sequence is 10 residues long. Germline loops: CDR1 GTSNPN, CDR2 SVGIG (reference sequence). DNA of the CDR3: TGTGCCTGGAGCCGCCCTGAAGCTTTCTTT. Translated: CAWSRPEAFF.

This chain joins TRBV27 and TRBJ2-4; D remains ambiguous. The CDR3 is 13 residues long. Between the trimmed V and J ends, which lost 6 bases and 4 bases, there was a span of 10 bases. Germline V gene sequence: CDR1 MNHEY, CDR2 SMNVEV (reference sequence). CDR3 residues: CASSPNPKNIQYF. Written as DNA, the CDR3 is TGTGCCAGCAGCCCGAATCCGAAAAACATTCAGTACTTC.

This clone has only one observation. This chain connects TRBV7-9 to TRBJ2-5; 7 nucleotides agree with TRBD1. CDR1 is SEHNR, CDR2 FQNEAQ, per germline (reference sequence). V lost 4 bases and J lost 1; bases outside the gene matches: 3. The CDR3 totals 14 residues. CDR3 bases: TGTGCCAGCAGCTCCGACAGGGCCCAAGAGACCCAGTACTTC. It yields the protein CASSSDRAQETQYF.

The V gene is TRBV30, the J gene TRBJ2-7; TRBD2 is a possible D gene (7 bases). Germline values: CDR1 GTSNPN, CDR2 SVGIG (reference sequence). Trimming removed 4 bases at V and 5 bases at J, with 18 bases between. The CDR3 runs 14 residues. The CDR3 sequence is CAWTNEGGDNEQYF. CDR3 nucleotide sequence: TGTGCCTGGACGAATGAAGGGGGGGATAACGAGCAGTACTTC.

This clone was detected a few times. The chain joins TRBV10-3 to TRBJ2-2, with TRBD1 matching over 9 bases. This CDR3 is built from 16 residues. V lost 3 bases to trimming and J lost 5 bases; unmatched junction nucleotides: 7. Germline V CDR1 and CDR2: ENHRY, SYGVKD. The CDR3 coding sequence is TGTGCCATCAGTGATCCGGGACAGGGAGATACCGGGGAGCTGTTTTTT. Protein sequence: CAISDPGQGDTGELFF.

This clone was detected only a few times. The V gene is TRBV6-1, the J gene TRBJ2-7, with 8 bases lining up with TRBD1. CDR3 length equals 15 residues. The germline gives CDR1 MNHNS, CDR2 SASEGT. The junction had 8 bases not matched to a gene; V was cut back by 5 bases and J by 2 bases. CDR3 residues: CASSFFRGPTYEQYF. CDR3 sequence (DNA): TGTGCCAGCAGTTTTTTCAGGGGGCCCACCTACGAGCAGTACTTC.

The chain is built from TRBV30 and TRBJ2-7; D possibly corresponds to TRBD2 (6 bases). The CDR3 consists of 13 residues. Between the trimmed V and J ends, which lost 2 bases and 6 bases, there was a span of 14 bases. Germline lookup yields CDR1 GTSNPN and CDR2 SVGIG (reference sequence). CDR3 DNA sequence: TGTGCCTGGAGTCCGGGGGAGGCAGGCGAGCAGTACTTC. It is translated as CAWSPGEAGEQYF.